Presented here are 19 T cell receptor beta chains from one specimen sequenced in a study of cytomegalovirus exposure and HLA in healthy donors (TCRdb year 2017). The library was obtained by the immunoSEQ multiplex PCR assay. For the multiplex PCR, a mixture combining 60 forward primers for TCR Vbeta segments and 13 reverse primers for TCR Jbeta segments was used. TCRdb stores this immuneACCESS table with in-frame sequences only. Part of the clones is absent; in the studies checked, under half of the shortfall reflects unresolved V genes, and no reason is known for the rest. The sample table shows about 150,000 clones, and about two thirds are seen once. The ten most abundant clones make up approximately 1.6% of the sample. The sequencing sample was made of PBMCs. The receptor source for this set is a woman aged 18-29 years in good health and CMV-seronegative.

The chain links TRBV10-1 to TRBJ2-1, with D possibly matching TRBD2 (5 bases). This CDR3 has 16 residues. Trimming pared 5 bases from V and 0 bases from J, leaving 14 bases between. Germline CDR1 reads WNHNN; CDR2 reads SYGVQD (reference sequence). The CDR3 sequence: CASSPPEASSYNEQFF. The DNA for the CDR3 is TGCGCCAGCAGTCCACCGGAGGCGAGCTCCTACAATGAGCAGTTCTTC.

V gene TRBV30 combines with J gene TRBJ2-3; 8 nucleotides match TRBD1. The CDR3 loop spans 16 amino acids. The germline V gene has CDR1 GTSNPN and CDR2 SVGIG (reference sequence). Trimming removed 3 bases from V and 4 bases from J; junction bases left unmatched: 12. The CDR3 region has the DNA TGTGCCTGGAGAGACGGAATGTTGACAGGGGCAGATACGCAGTATTTT. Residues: CAWRDGMLTGADTQYF.

The CDR3: CASSYERLKETQYF. Written as DNA, the CDR3 is TGTGCCAGCAGTTACGAGCGTCTAAAAGAGACCCAGTACTTC. V and J are TRBV6-6 and TRBJ2-5; no reliable D call. Germline CDR1 is MNHNY and CDR2 is SVGAGI (reference sequence). V was trimmed by 2 bases and J by 3 bases, leaving 10 bases between them. The length of the CDR3 is 14 residues.

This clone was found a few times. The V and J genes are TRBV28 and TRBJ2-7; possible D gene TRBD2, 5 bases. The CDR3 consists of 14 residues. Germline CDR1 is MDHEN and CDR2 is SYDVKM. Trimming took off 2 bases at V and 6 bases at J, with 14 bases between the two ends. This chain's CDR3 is CASSLAGNYGEQYF. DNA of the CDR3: TGTGCCAGCAGTTTAGCCGGGAATTACGGCGAGCAGTACTTC.

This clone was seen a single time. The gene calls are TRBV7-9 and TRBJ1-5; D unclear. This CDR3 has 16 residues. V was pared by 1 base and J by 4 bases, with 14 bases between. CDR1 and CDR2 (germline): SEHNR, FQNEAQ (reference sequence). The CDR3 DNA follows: TGTGCCAGCAGCTTAGGTGAGGGATGGAGTAATCAGCCCCAGCATTTT. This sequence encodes CASSLGEGWSNQPQHF. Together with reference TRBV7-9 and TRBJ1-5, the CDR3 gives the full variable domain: DTGVSQNPRHKITKRGQNVTFRCDPISEHNRLYWYRQTLGQGPEFLTYFQNEAQLEKSRLLSDRFSAERPKGSFSTLEIQRTEQGDSAMYLCASSLGEGWSNQPQHFGDGTRLSIL.

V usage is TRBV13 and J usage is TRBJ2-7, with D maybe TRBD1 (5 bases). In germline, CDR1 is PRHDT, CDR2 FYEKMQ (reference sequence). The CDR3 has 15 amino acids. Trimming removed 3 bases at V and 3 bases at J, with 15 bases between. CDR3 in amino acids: CASSLYGAHGYEQYV. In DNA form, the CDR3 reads TGTGCCAGCAGCTTGTATGGGGCACACGGCTACGAGCAGTACGTC.

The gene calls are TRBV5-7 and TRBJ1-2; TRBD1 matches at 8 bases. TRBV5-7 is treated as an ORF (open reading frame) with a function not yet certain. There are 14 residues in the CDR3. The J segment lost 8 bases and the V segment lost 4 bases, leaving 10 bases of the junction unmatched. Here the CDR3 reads CASSLRRGREGYTF. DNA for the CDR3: TGTGCCAGCAGCCTCCGCAGGGGGCGCGAAGGCTACACCTTC.

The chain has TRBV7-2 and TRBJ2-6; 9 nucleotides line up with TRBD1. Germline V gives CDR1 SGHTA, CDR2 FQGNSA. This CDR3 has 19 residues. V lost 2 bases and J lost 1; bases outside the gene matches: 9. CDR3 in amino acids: CASSLRATGGASGANVLTF. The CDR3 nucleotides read TGTGCCAGCAGCTTAAGGGCGACAGGGGGGGCGTCTGGGGCCAACGTCCTGACTTTC.

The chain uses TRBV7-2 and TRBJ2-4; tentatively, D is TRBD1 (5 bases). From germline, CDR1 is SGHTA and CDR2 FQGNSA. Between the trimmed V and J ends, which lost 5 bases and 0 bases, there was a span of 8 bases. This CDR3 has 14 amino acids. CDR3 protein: CASSPGLAKNIQYF. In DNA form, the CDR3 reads TGTGCCAGCAGCCCAGGGCTAGCCAAAAACATTCAGTACTTC. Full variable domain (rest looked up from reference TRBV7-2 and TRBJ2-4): GAGVSQSPSNKVTEKGKDVELRCDPISGHTALYWYRQSLGQGLEFLIYFQGNSAPDKSGLPSDRFSAERTGGSVSTLTIQRTQQEDSAVYLCASSPGLAKNIQYFGAGTRLSVL.

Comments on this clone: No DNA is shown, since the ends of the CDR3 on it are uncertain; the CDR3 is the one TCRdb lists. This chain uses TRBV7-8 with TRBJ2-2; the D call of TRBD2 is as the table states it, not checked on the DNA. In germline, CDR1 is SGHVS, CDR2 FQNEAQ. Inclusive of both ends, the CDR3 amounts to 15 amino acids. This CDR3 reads CASSWASGSPGEPFF.

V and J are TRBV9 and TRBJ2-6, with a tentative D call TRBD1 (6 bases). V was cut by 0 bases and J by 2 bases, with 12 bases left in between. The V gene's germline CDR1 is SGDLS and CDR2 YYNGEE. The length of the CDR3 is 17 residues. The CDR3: CASSVGGGIAGANVLTF. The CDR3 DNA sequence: TGTGCCAGCAGCGTAGGAGGGGGAATAGCTGGGGCCAACGTCCTGACTTTC.

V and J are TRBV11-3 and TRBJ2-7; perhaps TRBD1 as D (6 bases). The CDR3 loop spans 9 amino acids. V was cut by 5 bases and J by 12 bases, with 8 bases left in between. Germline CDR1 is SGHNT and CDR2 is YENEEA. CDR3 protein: CASSQGRYV. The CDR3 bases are TGTGCCAGCAGCCAGGGGCGGTACGTC.

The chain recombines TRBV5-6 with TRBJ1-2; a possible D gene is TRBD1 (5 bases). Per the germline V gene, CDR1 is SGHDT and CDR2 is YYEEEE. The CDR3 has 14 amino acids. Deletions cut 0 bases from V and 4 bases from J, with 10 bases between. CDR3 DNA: TGTGCCAGCAGCTTGGGGGCAGGGTTCTATGGCTACACCTTC. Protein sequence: CASSLGAGFYGYTF. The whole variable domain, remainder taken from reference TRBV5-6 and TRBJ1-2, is DAGVTQSPTHLIKTRGQQVTLRCSPKSGHDTVSWYQQALGQGPQFIFQYYEEEERQRGNFPDRFSGHQFPNYSSELNVNALLLGDSALYLCASSLGAGFYGYTFGSGTRLTVV.

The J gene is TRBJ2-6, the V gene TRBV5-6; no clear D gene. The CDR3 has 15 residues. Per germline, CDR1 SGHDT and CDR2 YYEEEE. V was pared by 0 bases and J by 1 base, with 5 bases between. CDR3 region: CASSLVTSGANVLTF. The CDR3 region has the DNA TGTGCCAGCAGCTTGGTTACATCTGGGGCCAACGTCCTGACTTTC.

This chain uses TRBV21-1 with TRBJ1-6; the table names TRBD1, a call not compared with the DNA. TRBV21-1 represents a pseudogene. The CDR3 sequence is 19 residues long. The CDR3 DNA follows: TGTGCCAGCAGCAAAAATGGCGGGACAGGCCCTTATTTATCTTCACCCCTCCACTTT. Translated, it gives CASSKNGGTGPYLSSPLHF.

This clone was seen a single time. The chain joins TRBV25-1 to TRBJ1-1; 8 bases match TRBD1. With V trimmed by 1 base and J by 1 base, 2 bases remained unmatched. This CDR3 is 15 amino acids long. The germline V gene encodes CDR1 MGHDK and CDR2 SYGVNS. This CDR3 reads CASSESGTGNTEAFF. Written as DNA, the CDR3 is TGTGCCAGCAGTGAATCCGGGACAGGGAACACTGAAGCTTTCTTT.

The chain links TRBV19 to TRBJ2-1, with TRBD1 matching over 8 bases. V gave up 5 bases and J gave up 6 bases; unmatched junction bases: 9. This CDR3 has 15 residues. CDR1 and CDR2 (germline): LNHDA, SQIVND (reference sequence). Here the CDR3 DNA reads TGTGCCAGTAGTCAGGGCAGGGGGCTTGTCAATGAGCAGTTCTTC. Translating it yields CASSQGRGLVNEQFF.

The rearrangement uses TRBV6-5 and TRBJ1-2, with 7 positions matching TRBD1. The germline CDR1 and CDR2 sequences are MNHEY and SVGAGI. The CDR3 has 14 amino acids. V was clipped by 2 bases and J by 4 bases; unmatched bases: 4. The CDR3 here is CASSYDRDGYGYTF. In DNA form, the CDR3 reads TGTGCCAGCAGTTACGACAGGGACGGCTATGGCTACACCTTC.

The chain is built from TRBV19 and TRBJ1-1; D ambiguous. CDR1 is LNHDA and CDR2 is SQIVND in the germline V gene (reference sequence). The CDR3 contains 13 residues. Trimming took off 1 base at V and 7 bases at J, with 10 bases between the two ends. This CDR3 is CASSIVGRIEAFF. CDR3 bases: TGTGCCAGTAGTATAGTGGGCAGGATTGAAGCTTTCTTT. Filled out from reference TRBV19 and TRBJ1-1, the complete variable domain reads DGGITQSPKYLFRKEGQNVTLSCEQNLNHDAMYWYRQDPGQGLRLIYYSQIVNDFQKGDIAEGYSVSREKKESFPLTVTSAQKNPTAFYLCASSIVGRIEAFFGQGTRLTVV.